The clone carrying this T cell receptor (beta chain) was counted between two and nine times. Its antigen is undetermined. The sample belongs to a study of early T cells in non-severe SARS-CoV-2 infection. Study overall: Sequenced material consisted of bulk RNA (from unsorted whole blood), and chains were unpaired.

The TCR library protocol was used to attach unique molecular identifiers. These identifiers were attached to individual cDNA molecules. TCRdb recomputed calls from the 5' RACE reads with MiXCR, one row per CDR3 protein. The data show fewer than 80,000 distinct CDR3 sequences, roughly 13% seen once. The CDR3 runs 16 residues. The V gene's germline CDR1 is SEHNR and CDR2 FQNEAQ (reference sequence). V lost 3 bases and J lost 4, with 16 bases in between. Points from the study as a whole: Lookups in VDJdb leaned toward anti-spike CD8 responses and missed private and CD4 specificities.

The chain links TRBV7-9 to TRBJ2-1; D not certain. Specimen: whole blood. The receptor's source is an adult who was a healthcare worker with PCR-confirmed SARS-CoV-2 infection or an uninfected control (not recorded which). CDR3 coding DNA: TGTGCCAGCAGCTTGCTGACCCAGGTGGTATACAATGAGCAGTTCTTC. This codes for CASSLLTQVVYNEQFF.